The source of this TCR beta chain is a study of blood T cell repertoires in COVID-19. Overall study: Collection of acute and convalescent COVID-19 samples took place in the United States, Italy and Spain.

CDR3 length: 16 residues. V gave up 6 bases and J gave up 0 bases; unmatched junction bases: 7. CDR1 is SGHTA, CDR2 FQGNSA, per germline. The protocol was immunoSEQ multiplex PCR, while the TCRdb copy is restricted to in-frame clones and leaves out a portion. The sample holds under 300,000 clones, approximately 86% seen once. The TCR originated in a human donor in a cohort sampled during active COVID-19. The V call is TRBV7-2, the J call TRBJ1-3; 8 nucleotides match TRBD1. The specimen sequenced was peripheral blood. In DNA, the CDR3 is TGTGCCAGCAGTCAACAGGGGGTAGGCTCTGGAAACACCATATATTTT. Residues: CASSQQGVGSGNTIYF.